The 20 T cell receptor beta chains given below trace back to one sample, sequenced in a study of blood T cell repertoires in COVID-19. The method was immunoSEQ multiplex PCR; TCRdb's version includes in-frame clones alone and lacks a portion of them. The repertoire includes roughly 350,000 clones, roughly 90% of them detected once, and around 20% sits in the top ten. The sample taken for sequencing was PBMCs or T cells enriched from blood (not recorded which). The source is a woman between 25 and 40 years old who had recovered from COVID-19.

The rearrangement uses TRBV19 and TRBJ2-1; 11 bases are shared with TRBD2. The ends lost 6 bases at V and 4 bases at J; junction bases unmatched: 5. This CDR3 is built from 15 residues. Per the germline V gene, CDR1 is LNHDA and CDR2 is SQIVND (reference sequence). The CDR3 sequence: CASSLAGGGYNEQFF. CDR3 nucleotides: TGTGCCAGTAGCTTAGCGGGAGGGGGGTACAATGAGCAGTTCTTC.

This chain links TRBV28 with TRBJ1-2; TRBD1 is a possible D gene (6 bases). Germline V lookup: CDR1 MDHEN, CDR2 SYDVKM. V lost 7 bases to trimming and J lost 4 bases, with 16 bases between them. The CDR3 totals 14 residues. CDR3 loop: CASNIGGGPYGYTF. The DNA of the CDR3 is TGTGCCAGCAATATTGGGGGGGGCCCCTATGGCTACACCTTC.

The CDR3: CASTEDRGSYNEQFF. The CDR3, as DNA: TGTGCCAGTACCGAGGACAGGGGCTCCTACAATGAGCAGTTCTTC. V is TRBV19 and J is TRBJ2-1; 9 nucleotides match TRBD1. The CDR3 is 15 residues long. V gave up 7 bases and J gave up 0 bases; unmatched junction bases: 4. Germline CDR1 reads LNHDA; CDR2 reads SQIVND (reference sequence).

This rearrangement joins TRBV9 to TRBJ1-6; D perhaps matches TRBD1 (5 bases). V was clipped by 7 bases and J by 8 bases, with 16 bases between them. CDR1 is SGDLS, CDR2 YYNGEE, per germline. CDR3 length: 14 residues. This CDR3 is CASGGRGLHSPLHF. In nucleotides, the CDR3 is TGTGCCAGCGGAGGGCGGGGGTTACATTCACCCCTCCACTTT.

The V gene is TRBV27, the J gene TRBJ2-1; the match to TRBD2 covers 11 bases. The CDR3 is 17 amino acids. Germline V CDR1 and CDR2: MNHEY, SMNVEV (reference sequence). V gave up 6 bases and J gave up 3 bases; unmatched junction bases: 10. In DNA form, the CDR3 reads TGTGCCAGCAGCCGAACCCTAGCGGGGGGCCTCTACAATGAGCAGTTCTTC. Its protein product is CASSRTLAGGLYNEQFF.

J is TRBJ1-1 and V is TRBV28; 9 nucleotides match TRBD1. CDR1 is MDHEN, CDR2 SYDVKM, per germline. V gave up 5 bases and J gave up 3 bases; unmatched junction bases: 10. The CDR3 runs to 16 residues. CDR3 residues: CASSQGTGYGYTEAFF. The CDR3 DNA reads TGTGCCAGCAGTCAAGGGACAGGGTATGGATACACTGAAGCTTTCTTT.

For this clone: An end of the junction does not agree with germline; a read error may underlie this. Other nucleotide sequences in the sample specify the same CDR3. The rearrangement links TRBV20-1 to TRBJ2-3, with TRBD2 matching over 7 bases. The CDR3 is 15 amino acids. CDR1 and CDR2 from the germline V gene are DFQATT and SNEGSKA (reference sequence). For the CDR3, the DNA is TGCAGCGCTAGTCACCGACTAGCCTCGGGGGATACGCAGTATTTT. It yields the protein CSASHRLASGDTQYF.

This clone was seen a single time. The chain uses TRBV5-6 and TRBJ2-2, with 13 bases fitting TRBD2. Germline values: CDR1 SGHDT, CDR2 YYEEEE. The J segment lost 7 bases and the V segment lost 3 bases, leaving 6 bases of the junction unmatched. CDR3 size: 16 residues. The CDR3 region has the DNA TGTGCCAGCAGCTCAACTAGCGGGGGGGCCATCGGGGAGCTGTTTTTT. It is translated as CASSSTSGGAIGELFF.

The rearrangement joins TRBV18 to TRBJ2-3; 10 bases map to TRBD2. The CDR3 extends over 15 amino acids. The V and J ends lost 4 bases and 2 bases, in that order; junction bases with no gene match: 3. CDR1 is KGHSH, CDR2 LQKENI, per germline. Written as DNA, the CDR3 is TGTGCCAGCTCACGCAGCGGGGGGGACACAGATACGCAGTATTTT. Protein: CASSRSGGDTDTQYF.

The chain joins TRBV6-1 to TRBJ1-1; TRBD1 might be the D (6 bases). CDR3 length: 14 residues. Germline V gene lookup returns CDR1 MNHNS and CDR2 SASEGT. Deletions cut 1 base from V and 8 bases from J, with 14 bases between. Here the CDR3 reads CASSEDSRQAEAFF. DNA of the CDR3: TGTGCCAGCAGTGAAGACAGCCGACAGGCCGAAGCTTTCTTT.

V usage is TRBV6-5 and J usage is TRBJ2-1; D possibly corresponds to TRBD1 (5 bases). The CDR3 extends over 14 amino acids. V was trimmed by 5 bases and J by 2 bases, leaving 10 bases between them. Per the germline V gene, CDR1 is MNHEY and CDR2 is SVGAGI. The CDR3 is CASSPGWAYNEQFF. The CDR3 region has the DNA TGTGCCAGCAGTCCAGGGTGGGCCTACAATGAGCAGTTCTTC.

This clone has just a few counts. The CDR3: CASSQDTGGGDTQYF. DNA for the CDR3: TGTGCCAGCAGCCAAGATACTGGCGGGGGGGATACGCAGTATTTT. The chain carries TRBV3-1 (or the pseudogene TRBV3-2) and TRBJ2-3; 8 bases line up with TRBD2. Trimming took 0 bases from V and 6 from J; bases not matched to a gene: 5. Germline lookup yields CDR1 LGHDT and CDR2 YNNKEL (reference sequence). CDR3 length: 15 amino acids.

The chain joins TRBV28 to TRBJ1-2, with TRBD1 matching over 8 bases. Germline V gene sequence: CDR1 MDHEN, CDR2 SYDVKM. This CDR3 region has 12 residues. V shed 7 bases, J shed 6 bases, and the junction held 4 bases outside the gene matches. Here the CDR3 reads CASNRQGNGYTF. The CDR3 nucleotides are TGTGCCAGCAATCGACAGGGGAATGGCTACACCTTC.

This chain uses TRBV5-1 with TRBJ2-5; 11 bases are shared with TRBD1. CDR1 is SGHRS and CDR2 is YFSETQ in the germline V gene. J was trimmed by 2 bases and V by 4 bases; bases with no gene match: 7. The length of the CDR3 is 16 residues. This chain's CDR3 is CASSGQGAGGQETQYF. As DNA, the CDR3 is TGCGCCAGCAGCGGACAGGGGGCGGGAGGGCAAGAGACCCAGTACTTC.

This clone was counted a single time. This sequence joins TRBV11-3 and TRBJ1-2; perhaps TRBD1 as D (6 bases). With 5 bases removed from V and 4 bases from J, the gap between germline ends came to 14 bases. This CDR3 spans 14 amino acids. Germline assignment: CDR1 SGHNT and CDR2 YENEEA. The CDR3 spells CASSQDSRSYGYTF. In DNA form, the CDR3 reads TGTGCCAGCAGCCAGGACAGTAGATCCTATGGCTACACCTTC.

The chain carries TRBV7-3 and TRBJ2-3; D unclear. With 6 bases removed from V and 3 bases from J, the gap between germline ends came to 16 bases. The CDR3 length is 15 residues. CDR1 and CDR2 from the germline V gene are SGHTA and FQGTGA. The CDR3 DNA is TGTGCCAGCAGTGTTGGTGGGCAACCAACAGATACGCAGTATTTT. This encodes CASSVGGQPTDTQYF.

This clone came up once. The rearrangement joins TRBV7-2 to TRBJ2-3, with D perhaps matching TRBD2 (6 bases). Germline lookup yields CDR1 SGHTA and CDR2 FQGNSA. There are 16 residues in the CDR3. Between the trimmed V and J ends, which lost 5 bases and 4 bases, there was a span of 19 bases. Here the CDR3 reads CASSPLDRRDADTQYF. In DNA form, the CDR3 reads TGTGCCAGCAGCCCCCTAGATCGGCGGGATGCAGATACGCAGTATTTT.

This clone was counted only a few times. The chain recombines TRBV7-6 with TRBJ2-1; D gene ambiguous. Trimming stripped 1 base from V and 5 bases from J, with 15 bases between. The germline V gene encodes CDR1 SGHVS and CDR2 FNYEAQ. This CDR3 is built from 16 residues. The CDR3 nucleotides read TGTGCCAGCAGCTTAGAAAAGAGAGCACGCAACAATGAGCAGTTCTTC. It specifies CASSLEKRARNNEQFF.

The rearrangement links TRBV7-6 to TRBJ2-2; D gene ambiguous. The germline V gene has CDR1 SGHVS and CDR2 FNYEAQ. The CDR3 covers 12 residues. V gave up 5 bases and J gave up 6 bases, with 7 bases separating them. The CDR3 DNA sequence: TGTGCCAGCAGCCTAATGTCCGGGGAGCTGTTTTTT. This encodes CASSLMSGELFF.

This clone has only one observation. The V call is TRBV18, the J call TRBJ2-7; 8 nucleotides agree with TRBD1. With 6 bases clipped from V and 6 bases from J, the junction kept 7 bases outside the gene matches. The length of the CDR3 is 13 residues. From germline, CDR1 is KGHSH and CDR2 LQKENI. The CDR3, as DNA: TGTGCCAGCTCGCCGGGACAGGATCGCGAGCAGTACTTC. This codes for CASSPGQDREQYF. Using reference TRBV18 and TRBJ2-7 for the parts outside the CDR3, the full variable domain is NAGVMQNPRHLVRRRGQEARLRCSPMKGHSHVYWYRQLPEEGLKFMVYLQKENIIDESGMPKERFSAEFPKEGPSILRIQQVVRGDSAAYFCASSPGQDREQYFGPGTRLTVT.